This T cell receptor (beta chain) was obtained from a study of blood T cell repertoires in COVID-19. On the study more broadly: COVID-19 samples from acute and convalescent phases originated in the United States, Italy and Spain. The analysed material was cDNA or gDNA that came from T cells, B-cell-depleted T cells, or PBMCs.

In the authors' methods: The assay estimated nucleated cells by amplifying reference gene primers. Clones were read by immunoSEQ multiplex PCR, and TCRdb kept only the in-frame ones, dropping some. V and J calls and clone size follow that table, whereas D and trimming were derived from the DNA. The data hold under 400,000 clones, with 80% to 90% observed a single time. This CDR3 has 15 residues. Germline values: CDR1 LNHDA, CDR2 SQIVND (reference sequence). V lost 9 bases, J lost 0 bases, and 11 bases stayed unmatched. The sequenced material came from peripheral blood. The genes are TRBV19 and TRBJ2-7; 7 bases map to TRBD1. The receptor comes from a woman aged 25 to 45 with COVID-19, enrolled during active disease. CDR3 nucleotides: TGTGCCAGCAAGCCCCGGGACAGTCACTCCTACGAGCAGTACTTC. Translation gives CASKPRDSHSYEQYF.